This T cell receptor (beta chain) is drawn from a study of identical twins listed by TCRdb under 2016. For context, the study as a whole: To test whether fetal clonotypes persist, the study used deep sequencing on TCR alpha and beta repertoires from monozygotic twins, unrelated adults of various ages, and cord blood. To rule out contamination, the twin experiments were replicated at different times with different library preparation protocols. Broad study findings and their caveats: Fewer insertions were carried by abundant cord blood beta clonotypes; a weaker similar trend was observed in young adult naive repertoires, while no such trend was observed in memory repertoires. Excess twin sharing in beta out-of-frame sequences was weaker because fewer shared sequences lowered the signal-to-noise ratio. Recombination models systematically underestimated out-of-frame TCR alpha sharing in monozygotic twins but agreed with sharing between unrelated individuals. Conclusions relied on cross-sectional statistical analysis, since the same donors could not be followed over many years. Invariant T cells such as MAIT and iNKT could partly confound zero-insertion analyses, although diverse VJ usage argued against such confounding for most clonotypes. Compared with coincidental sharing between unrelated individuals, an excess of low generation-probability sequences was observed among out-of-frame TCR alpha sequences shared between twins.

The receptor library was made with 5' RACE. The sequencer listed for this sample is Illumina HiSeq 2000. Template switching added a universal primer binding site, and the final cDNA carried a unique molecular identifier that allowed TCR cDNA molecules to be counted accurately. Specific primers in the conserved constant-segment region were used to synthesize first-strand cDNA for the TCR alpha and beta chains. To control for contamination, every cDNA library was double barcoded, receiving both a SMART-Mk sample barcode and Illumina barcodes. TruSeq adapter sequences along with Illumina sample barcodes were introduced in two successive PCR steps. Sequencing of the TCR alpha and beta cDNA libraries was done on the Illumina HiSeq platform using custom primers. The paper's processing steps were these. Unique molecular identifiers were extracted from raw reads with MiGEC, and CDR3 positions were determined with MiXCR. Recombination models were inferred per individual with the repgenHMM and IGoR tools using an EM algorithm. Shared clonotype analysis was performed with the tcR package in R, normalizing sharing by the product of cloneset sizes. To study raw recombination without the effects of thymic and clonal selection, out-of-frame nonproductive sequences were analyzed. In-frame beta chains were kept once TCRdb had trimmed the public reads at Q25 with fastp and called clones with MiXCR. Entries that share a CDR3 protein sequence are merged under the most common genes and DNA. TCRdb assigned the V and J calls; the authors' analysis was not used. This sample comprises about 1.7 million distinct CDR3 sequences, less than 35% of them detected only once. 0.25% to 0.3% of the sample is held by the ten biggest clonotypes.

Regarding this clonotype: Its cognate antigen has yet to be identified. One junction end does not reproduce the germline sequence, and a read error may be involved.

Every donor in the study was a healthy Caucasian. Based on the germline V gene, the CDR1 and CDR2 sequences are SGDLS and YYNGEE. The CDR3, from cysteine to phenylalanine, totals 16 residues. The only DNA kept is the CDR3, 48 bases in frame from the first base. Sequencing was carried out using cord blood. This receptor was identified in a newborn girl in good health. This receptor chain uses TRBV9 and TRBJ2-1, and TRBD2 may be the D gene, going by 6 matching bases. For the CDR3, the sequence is CAGSPWDFLSYNEQFF. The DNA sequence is TGTGCCGGCAGCCCCTGGGACTTTTTATCCTACAATGAGCAGTTCTTC.